This TCR beta chain is from a study of OX40 agonist ivuxolimab in advanced cancers. Study findings and constraints: Clonal expansion was seen in CD4+ and CD8+ blood T cells by week 6 at 0.1 to 3.0 mg/kg.

CDR3 length: 14 amino acids. Trimming shortened V by 1 base and J by 4 bases, and 9 bases separated the two germline ends. Germline lookup yields CDR1 SGHVS and CDR2 FNYEAQ. This table comes from immunoSEQ multiplex PCR, and its TCRdb copy is limited to in-frame clones, with some not included. The sample has 78,000 or so clones, roughly nine tenths seen once. In the case of this clone: The antigen is not known.

This TCR derives from an adult with an advanced solid tumor such as melanoma, head and neck, liver or kidney cancer. Sequencing was performed on CD4+ or CD8+ T cells sorted from blood, taken in a trial of the OX40 agonist ivuxolimab. V and J are TRBV7-6 and TRBJ2-3; the D gene is possibly TRBD1 (6 bases). CDR3 loop: CASSLGEGADTQYF. CDR3 DNA sequence: TGTGCCAGCAGCTTAGGCGAGGGGGCAGATACGCAGTATTTT.